This TCR beta chain emerged from a study of identical twins. The CDR3 is 17 residues long. CDR1 and CDR2 from the germline V gene are SGHTA and FQGNSA. V shed 3 bases and J shed 5 bases, with 22 bases lying between them. Findings and caveats of the study: Cross-sectional statistical analysis, not tracking of the same donors, underpinned the conclusions.

This clonotype has a handful of counts. Its antigen is not identified. TCRdb re-derived calls from the 5' RACE reads in MiXCR, one entry per CDR3 protein. The repertoire holds 130,000 to 150,000 distinct CDR3 sequences, with under 4.5% as singletons. The sequenced material came from memory T cells sorted from blood. V is TRBV7-2 and J is TRBJ2-5; a possible D gene is TRBD2 (6 bases). The origin of this receptor is a man younger than 35 in good health. CDR3 amino acids: CASSLYPGIGGFETQYF. In DNA, the CDR3 is TGTGCCAGCAGCTTGTATCCGGGGATCGGAGGGTTTGAGACCCAGTACTTC.